The sequence of this T cell receptor (beta chain) was determined in a study of blood T cell repertoires in COVID-19 (TCRdb year 2020). For the wider study: Samples from collaborators originated in the United States, Italy and Spain and spanned both the acute and convalescent phases of COVID-19. The material from the prospective study consisted of cDNA or gDNA derived from T cells, B-cell-depleted T cells, or PBMCs. Deeply sampled blood TCRbeta repertoires from subjects exposed to, actively infected with, or recovered from COVID-19 were included in the dataset. The repertoires were made available in a free public database intended to serve as a resource for research on the immune response to SARS-CoV-2. The samples were drawn from the first 160 participants of the ongoing ImmuneRACE study and from more than 1,000 subjects provided by 6 global collaborators. A de-identified subject ID, COVID-19 status, age in years and sex were almost always included in the sample metadata. Where HLA class I and class II types were available, the types were taken from metadata supplied by the sample provider, not from assay-based typing.

Each collaborating institution followed its own protocols to collect whole blood in K2EDTA tubes. For TCRbeta analysis, collaborator samples were shipped as frozen whole blood, as isolated PBMCs, or as DNA extracted from either sample type. The immunoSEQ Assay, a bias-controlled multiplex PCR, was used to amplify TCRbeta CDR3 regions from genomic DNA. In the original analysis: Nucleated cell counts per sample were estimated from amplification of reference gene primers within the assay. To quantify the absolute abundance of each unique TCRbeta CDR3 rearrangement, sequence reads were collapsed and filtered. For each sample, productive Simpson clonality was calculated as the square root of Simpson's diversity index across productive rearrangements. TCRdb holds this immuneACCESS table with in-frame rearrangements only. Some clones are missing; in checked studies, unresolved V genes explain under half, and the rest has no known cause. V and J calls and clone size come straight from that table; D and trimming were deduced from the DNA. Counted in this sample were some 210,000 clones; 70% to 90% of them appeared once. Jointly, the top ten make up 4.5% to 6% of the sample.

The germline V gene (reference sequence) supplies CDR1 MNHEY and CDR2 SMNVEV. The CDR3 starts with the cysteine, ends with the phenylalanine, and has 16 residues. Only the CDR3 portion is preserved as DNA: 48 bases, with reading frame beginning at the first base. Trimming removed 5 bases from V and 4 bases from J; the gene matches leave 9 bases unexplained. Broad study findings and their caveats: The quantity of clinical and demographic metadata differed by source and by participant and was supplied without curation.

Comments on this clone: What this receptor recognizes is not known. The record has no base qualities; no much larger clone is one base away.

This receptor chain uses TRBV27 and TRBJ2-7, and 12 junction bases match TRBD2. The receptor was derived from a woman aged 70-85 years with active or convalescent COVID-19. The sequenced sample consisted of peripheral blood. The DNA sequence is TGTGCCAGCAGTCCTCAAGGGACTAGCGGGCTATACGAGCAGTACTTC. The resulting protein is CASSPQGTSGLYEQYF.